This TCR beta chain came from a study of T-cell memory formation after mild COVID-19. Regarding the study as a whole: Researchers report contracting CD4+ clones mostly in CM and EM, with CD8+ clones in EMRA.

This clonotype has more than one count but fewer than ten. As yet, its antigen is unknown. TCRdb used MiXCR to reprocess the 5' RACE reads, holding one entry per CDR3 protein. The table has around 530,000 distinct CDR3 sequences, about 20% seen once; the top ten hold around 7.7%. CDR1 is LNHDA, CDR2 SQIVND, per germline (reference sequence). Trimming removed 1 base at V and 0 bases at J, with 4 bases between. This CDR3 is 14 amino acids long. The TCR sequence derives from an adult woman who had mild COVID-19 (a few samples of this study predate the infection). Cell type and time point are not known. The chain uses TRBV19 and TRBJ1-5; D uncertain. Sequencing used PBMCs or a T cell subset sorted from them (not recorded which). The CDR3 is CASSIVSSNQPQHF. DNA for the CDR3: TGTGCCAGTAGTATAGTCAGTAGCAATCAGCCCCAGCATTTT.